This T cell receptor beta chain is drawn from a study of blood T cell repertoires in COVID-19. Study summary: T cells, B-cell-depleted T cells, or PBMCs supplied cDNA or gDNA.

Study processing details: Nucleated cell counts were estimated from reference gene primer amplification. Sequencing used immunoSEQ multiplex PCR; TCRdb keeps in-frame clones, though not all of them. V and J calls and clone size are copied from that table; D and trimming were computed from the DNA. The sample includes 150,000 to 200,000 clones, about 88% of them seen just once. This clone came up a few times. The germline gives CDR1 SEHNR, CDR2 FQNEAQ (reference sequence). The ends were cut back, 2 bases at V and 8 bases at J, with 9 bases in the middle. This CDR3 spans 13 amino acids. The sample was peripheral blood. This receptor was obtained from a woman of 80 years or more in a cohort sampled during active or convalescent COVID-19. The V gene is TRBV7-9, the J gene TRBJ1-4; D gene unclear. The CDR3 DNA is TGTGCCAGCAGCTTATTAAGTCGGGAAAAACTGTTTTTT. This encodes CASSLLSREKLFF.